These 7 T cell receptor beta chains came from one sample sequenced in a study of radiotherapy plus CTLA-4 blockade in lung cancer. Profiling relied on immunoSEQ multiplex PCR, and the TCRdb table lists in-frame clones only, not all of them. The sample holds 65,000 to 95,000 clones, around nine tenths seen once. This sample comprised peripheral blood, obtained from a patient treated with radiotherapy plus ipilimumab. The receptor set was obtained from a human donor with non-small cell lung cancer who had stable disease on radiotherapy plus ipilimumab.

The chain employs TRBV5-1 and TRBJ2-3; 9 bases map to TRBD1. CDR3 length equals 15 residues. Germline V gene data show CDR1 as SGHRS and CDR2 as YFSETQ. The J segment lost 4 bases and the V segment lost 2 bases, leaving 5 bases of the junction unmatched. For the CDR3, the DNA is TGCGCCAGCAGCTTAGGACAGGGGCGGGCAGATACGCAGTATTTT. It specifies CASSLGQGRADTQYF.

The rearrangement links TRBV5-6 to TRBJ1-6, with D tentatively TRBD1 (6 bases). V lost 3 bases to trimming and J lost 5 bases, with 12 bases between them. The germline CDR1 and CDR2 sequences are SGHDT and YYEEEE. The length of the CDR3 is 15 residues. In nucleotides, the CDR3 is TGTGCCAGCAGCTGGGGTCAGGGGAATAATTCACCCCTCCACTTT. Protein: CASSWGQGNNSPLHF.

This clone has a single count. Its ends do not fully match the called genes, so a read error is possible. The same CDR3 arises from other DNA sequences in this sample as well. The V and J genes are TRBV7-7 and TRBJ2-5; TRBD2 matches at 9 bases. This CDR3 is built from 15 residues. CDR1 SSHAT and CDR2 FNYEAQ come from the germline V gene (reference sequence). As DNA, the CDR3 is TGTGCTAGCAGCCCTTGGACCAGCGGGGGGCAGACCCAGTACTTC. This sequence encodes CASSPWTSGGQTQYF.

V and J are TRBV11-3 and TRBJ1-6; perhaps TRBD1 as D (5 bases). This CDR3 contains 16 residues. The germline gives CDR1 SGHNT, CDR2 YENEEA. Trimming took 8 bases from V and 9 from J, leaving 23 bases between them. CDR3 nucleotide sequence: TGTGCCAGCCCCGCCTTAAGTTCGGGGCTCCCTTCACCCCTCCACTTT. Translated, it gives CASPALSSGLPSPLHF.

The rearrangement joins TRBV21-1 to TRBJ1-2. TRBV21-1 is a documented pseudogene. The CDR3 covers 16 residues. CDR3 sequence: CASSKWACGGGDGHTF. CDR3 in DNA: TGTGCCAGCAGCAAGTGGGCATGTGGGGGGGGCGATGGCCACACCTTC.

This sequence joins TRBV27 and TRBJ2-1; TRBD1 agrees at 8 bases. This CDR3 has 16 amino acids. From germline, CDR1 is MNHEY and CDR2 SMNVEV (reference sequence). With 6 bases clipped from V and 6 bases from J, the junction kept 13 bases outside the gene matches. The CDR3 sequence: CASRLKMGQAANEQFF. The CDR3 DNA reads TGTGCCAGCAGGTTAAAAATGGGACAGGCGGCCAATGAGCAGTTCTTC.

This clone occurred once. The J gene is TRBJ1-1, the V gene TRBV28; 12 bases fit TRBD1. In germline, CDR1 is MDHEN, CDR2 SYDVKM. This CDR3 comprises 18 residues. V was pared by 9 bases and J by 0 bases, with 14 bases of the junction left unmatched. DNA for the CDR3: TGTGCCAGTCGAACCTACCCCGGGACAGGGGGCATGAACACTGAAGCTTTCTTT. Its protein product is CASRTYPGTGGMNTEAFF.